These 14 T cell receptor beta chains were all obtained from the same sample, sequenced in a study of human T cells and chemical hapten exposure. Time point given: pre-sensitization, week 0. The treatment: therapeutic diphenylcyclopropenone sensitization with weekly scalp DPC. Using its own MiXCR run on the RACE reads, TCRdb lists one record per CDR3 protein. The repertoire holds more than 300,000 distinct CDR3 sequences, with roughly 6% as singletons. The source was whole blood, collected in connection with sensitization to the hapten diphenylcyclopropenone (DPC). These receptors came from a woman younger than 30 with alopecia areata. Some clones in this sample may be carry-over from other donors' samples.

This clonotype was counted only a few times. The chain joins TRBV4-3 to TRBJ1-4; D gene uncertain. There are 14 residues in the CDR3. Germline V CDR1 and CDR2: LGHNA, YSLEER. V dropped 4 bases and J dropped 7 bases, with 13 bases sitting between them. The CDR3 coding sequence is TGCGCCAGCAGCCCCCTAGGAGGCAGTGAAAAACTGTTTTTT. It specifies CASSPLGGSEKLFF.

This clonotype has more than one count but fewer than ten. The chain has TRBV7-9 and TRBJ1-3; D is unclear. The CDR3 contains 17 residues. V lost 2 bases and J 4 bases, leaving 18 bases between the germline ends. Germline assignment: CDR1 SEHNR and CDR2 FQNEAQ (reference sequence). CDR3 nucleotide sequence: TGTGCCAGCAGCTTATTGTGGACCGAGGTCAGCGGAAACACCATATATTTT. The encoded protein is CASSLLWTEVSGNTIYF.

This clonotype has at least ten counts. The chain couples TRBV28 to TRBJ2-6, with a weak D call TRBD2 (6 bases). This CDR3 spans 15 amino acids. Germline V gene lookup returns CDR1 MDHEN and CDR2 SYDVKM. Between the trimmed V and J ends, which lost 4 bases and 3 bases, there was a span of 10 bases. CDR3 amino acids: CASSYGGGGANVLTF. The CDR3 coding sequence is TGTGCCAGCAGTTACGGGGGTGGTGGGGCCAACGTCCTGACTTTC. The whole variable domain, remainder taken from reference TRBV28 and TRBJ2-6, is DVKVTQSSRYLVKRTGEKVFLECVQDMDHENMFWYRQDPGLGLRLIYFSYDVKMKEKGDIPEGYSVSREKKERFSLILESASTNQTSMYLCASSYGGGGANVLTFGAGSRLTVL.

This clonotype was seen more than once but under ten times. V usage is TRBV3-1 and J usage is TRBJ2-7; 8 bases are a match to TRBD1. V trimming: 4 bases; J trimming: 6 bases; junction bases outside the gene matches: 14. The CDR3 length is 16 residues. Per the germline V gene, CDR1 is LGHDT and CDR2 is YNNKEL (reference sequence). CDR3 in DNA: TGTGCCAGCAGCCTCACGCCTCCGGACAGGGAGCCCGAGCAGTACTTC. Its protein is CASSLTPPDREPEQYF.

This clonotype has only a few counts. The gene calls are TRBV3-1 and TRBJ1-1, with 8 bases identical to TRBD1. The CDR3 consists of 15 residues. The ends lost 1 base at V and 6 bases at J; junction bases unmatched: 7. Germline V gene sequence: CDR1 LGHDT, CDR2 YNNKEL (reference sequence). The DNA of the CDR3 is TGTGCCAGCAGCCAAGTAACAGGGGGTTTTGCTGAAGCTTTCTTT. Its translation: CASSQVTGGFAEAFF. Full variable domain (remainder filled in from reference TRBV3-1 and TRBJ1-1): DTAVSQTPKYLVTQMGNDKSIKCEQNLGHDTMYWYKQDSKKFLKIMFSYNNKELIINETVPNRFSPKSPDKAHLNLHINSLELGDSAVYFCASSQVTGGFAEAFFGQGTRLTVV.

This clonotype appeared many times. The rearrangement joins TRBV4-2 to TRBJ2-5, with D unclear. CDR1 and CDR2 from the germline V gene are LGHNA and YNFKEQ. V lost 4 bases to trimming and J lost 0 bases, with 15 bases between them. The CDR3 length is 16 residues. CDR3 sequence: CASSPHGPGYQETQYF. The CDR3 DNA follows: TGTGCCAGCAGCCCGCATGGCCCAGGTTACCAAGAGACCCAGTACTTC.

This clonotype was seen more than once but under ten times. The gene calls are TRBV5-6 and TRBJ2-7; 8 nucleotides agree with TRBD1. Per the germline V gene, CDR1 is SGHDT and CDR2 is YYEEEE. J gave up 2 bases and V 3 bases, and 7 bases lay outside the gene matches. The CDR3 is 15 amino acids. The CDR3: CASSSQMDRAYEQYF. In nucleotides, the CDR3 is TGTGCCAGCAGCTCACAAATGGACAGGGCCTACGAGCAGTACTTC.

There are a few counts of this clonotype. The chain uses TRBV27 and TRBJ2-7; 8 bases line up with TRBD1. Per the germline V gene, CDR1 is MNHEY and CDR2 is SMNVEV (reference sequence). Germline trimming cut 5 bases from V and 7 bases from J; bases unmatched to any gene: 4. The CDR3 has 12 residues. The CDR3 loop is CASSPWTGEQYF. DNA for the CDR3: TGTGCCAGCAGTCCGTGGACAGGGGAGCAGTACTTC.

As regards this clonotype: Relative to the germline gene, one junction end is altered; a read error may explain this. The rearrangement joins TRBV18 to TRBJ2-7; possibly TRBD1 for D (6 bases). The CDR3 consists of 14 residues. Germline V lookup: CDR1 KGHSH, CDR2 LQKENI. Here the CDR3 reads CGSGRLGQIDEQYF. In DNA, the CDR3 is TGTGGCAGCGGACGACTGGGACAAATCGACGAGCAGTACTTC.

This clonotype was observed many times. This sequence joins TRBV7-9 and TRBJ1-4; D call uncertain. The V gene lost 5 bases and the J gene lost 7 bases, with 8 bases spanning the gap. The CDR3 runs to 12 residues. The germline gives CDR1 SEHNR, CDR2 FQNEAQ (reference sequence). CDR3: CASSRSSEKLFF. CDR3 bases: TGTGCCAGCAGCCGATCCAGTGAAAAACTGTTTTTT.

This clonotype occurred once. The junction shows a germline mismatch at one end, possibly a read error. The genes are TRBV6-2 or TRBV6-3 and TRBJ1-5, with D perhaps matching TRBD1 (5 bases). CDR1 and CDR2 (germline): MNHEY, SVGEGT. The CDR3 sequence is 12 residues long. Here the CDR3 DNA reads TGTGCCAGCCGACGGGGGAACCAGCCCCGGCATTTT. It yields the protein CASRRGNQPRHF.

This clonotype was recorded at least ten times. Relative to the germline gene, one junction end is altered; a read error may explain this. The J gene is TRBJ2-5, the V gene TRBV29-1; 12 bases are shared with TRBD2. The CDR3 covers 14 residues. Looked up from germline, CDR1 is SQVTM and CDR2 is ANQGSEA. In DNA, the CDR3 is TGCAGCGTCGAAGTACTAGCGGGGGGAGAGACCCAGTACTTC. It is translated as CSVEVLAGGETQYF.

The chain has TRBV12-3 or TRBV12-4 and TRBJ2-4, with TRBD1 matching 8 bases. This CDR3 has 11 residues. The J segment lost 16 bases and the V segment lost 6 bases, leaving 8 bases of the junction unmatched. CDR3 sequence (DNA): TGTGCCAGCAGCGGCCGGGACAGGAGTTACTTC. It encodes CASSGRDRSYF.

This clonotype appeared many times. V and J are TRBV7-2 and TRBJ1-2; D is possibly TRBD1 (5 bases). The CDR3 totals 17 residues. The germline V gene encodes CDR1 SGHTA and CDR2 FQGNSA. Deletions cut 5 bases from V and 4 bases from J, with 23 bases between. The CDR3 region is CASSPYIPTLDSYGYTF. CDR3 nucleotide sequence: TGTGCCAGCAGCCCTTATATTCCTACCCTCGACAGCTATGGCTACACCTTC.